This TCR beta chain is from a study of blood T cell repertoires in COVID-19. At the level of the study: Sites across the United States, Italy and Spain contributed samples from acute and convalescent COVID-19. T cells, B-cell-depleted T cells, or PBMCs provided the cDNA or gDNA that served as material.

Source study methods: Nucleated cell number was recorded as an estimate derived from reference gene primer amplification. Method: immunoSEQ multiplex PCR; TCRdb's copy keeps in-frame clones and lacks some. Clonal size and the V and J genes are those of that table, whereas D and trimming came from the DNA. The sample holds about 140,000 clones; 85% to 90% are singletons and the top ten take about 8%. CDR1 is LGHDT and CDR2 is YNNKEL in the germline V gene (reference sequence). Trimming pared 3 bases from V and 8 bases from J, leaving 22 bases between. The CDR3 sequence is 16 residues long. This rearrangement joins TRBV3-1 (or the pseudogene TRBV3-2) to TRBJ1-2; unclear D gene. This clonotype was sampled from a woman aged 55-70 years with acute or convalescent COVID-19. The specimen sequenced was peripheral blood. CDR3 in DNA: TGTGCCAGCAGCCAGGGTCCGATTCCAGCGGCGCGGGGCTACACCTTC. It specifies CASSQGPIPAARGYTF.